The clone carrying this T cell receptor beta chain occurred a few times. Germline V lookup: CDR1 SGHAT, CDR2 FQNNGV. V was trimmed by 5 bases and J by 8 bases, leaving 13 bases between them. This CDR3 contains 13 residues. These data belong to a study of beta chain features in type 1 diabetes. CD45RO/CCR7/CD25/CD127/CD95/CD27 sorting isolated CD4+ naive, central memory, regulatory and stem cell-like memory cells. Without exception, sorted populations had purity beyond 95%. Investigators reverse transcribed all isolated RNA, so they sequenced expressed TCRB transcripts. TCRdb keeps only in-frame clones here, not all; method: immunoSEQ multiplex PCR. The data hold about 150,000 clones, with less than 9.5% observed a single time.

The sequencing sample was made of central memory CD4+ T cells from blood. The origin of this receptor is a woman under 30 in good health. The genes are TRBV11-2 and TRBJ2-1; D perhaps matches TRBD2 (7 bases). The DNA for the CDR3 is TGTGCCAGCAGCATCCAAGGGGGGGATGAGCAGTTCTTC. Translating gives CASSIQGGDEQFF.